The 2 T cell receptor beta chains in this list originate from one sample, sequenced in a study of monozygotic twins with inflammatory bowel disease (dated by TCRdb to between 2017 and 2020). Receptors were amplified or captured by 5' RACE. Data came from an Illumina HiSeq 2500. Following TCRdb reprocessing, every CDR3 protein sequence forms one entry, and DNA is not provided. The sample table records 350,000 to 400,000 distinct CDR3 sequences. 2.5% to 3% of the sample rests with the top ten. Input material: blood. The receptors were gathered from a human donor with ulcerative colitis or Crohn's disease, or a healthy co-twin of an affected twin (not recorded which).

CDR3 sequence reads: CASSLMGGGYDEQYF. The V gene is TRBV7-2, the J gene TRBJ2-7; TCRdb proposes TRBD2, but this gene call is untestable without DNA. This CDR3 contains 15 residues. Germline V gives CDR1 SGHTA, CDR2 FQGNSA.

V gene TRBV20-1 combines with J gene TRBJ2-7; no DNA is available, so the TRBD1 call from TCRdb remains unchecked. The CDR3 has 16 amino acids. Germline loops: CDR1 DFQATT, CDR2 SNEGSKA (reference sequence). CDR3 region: CSARPIRGDRANEQYF.